Following are 23 T cell receptor beta chains from one sample sequenced in a study of cytomegalovirus exposure and HLA in healthy donors. PCR involved 60 Vbeta and 13 Jbeta primers. Generated by immunoSEQ multiplex PCR, the TCRdb table keeps only in-frame clones and is missing some. The sample shows approximately 220,000 clones, over 65% of them seen only once. Source material: PBMCs. The receptors shown here come from a man between 18 and 35 years old in good health and CMV-seronegative.

With regard to this clone: This is likely a read error, given that the CDR3 carries no conserved phenylalanine or tryptophan at its end. This chain links TRBV5-1 with TRBJ1-2, with D uncertain. The CDR3 runs 12 residues. V was pared by 2 bases and J by 8 bases, with 10 bases between. Germline V gene sequence: CDR1 SGHRS, CDR2 YFSETQ. The CDR3 spells CASSFAAGGYTL. Written as DNA, the CDR3 is TGCGCCAGCAGCTTCGCAGCCGGAGGCTACACCCTC.

This clone was counted a single time. This CDR3 is CASSFGQGQYF. The CDR3, as DNA: TGTGCCAGCAGTTTTGGACAGGGGCAGTACTTC. V is TRBV2 and J is TRBJ2-5; 9 positions match TRBD1. Germline V gene data show CDR1 as SNHLY and CDR2 as FYNNEI. The CDR3 is made up of 11 amino acids. With V trimmed by 5 bases and J by 11 bases, 3 bases remained unmatched.

The chain uses TRBV6-5 and TRBJ1-6, with TRBD1 identical over 7 bases. The length of the CDR3 is 14 residues. Germline values: CDR1 MNHEY, CDR2 SVGAGI. With 7 bases clipped from V and 7 bases from J, the junction kept 7 bases outside the gene matches. The CDR3 DNA is TGTGCCAGCACCACCGGGACAGTGAATTCACCCCTCCACTTT. This translates into CASTTGTVNSPLHF.

This clone was seen only a few times. The V and J genes are TRBV27 and TRBJ1-2; tentatively, D is TRBD1 (6 bases). Per the germline V gene, CDR1 is MNHEY and CDR2 is SMNVEV (reference sequence). CDR3 size: 13 residues. V was shortened by 6 bases and J by 4 bases, with 12 bases between the two germline ends. The DNA for the CDR3 is TGTGCCAGCAGACCTGGACAGAGCTATGGCTACACCTTC. This encodes CASRPGQSYGYTF.

V usage is TRBV29-1 and J usage is TRBJ2-1; 9 positions match TRBD2. J gave up 6 bases and V 3 bases, and 3 bases lay outside the gene matches. This CDR3 is 13 amino acids long. Germline lookup yields CDR1 SQVTM and CDR2 ANQGSEA. The CDR3: CSVDGGRVNEQFF. For the CDR3, the DNA is TGCAGCGTTGATGGCGGGAGGGTCAATGAGCAGTTCTTC.

The chain combines TRBV5-1 with TRBJ2-1; D may be TRBD2 (6 bases). V was clipped by 0 bases and J by 7 bases, with 14 bases between them. Per the germline V gene, CDR1 is SGHRS and CDR2 is YFSETQ. The CDR3 runs to 15 residues. This chain's CDR3 is CASSLALGGGNEQFF. The CDR3 nucleotides read TGCGCCAGCAGCTTGGCCCTCGGGGGTGGGAATGAGCAGTTCTTC.

This clone was seen only a few times. The V call is TRBV14, the J call TRBJ2-3; D not certain. This CDR3 spans 12 amino acids. Per germline, CDR1 SGHDN and CDR2 FVKESK. V dropped 3 bases and J dropped 6 bases, with 7 bases sitting between them. The CDR3 DNA sequence: TGTGCCAGCAGCCAGCAGGCGGATACGCAGTATTTT. Protein product: CASSQQADTQYF. Combining the CDR3 with reference TRBV14 and TRBJ2-3 gives the whole variable domain EAGVTQFPSHSVIEKGQTVTLRCDPISGHDNLYWYRRVMGKEIKFLLHFVKESKQDESGMPNNRFLAERTGGTYSTLKVQPAELEDSGVYFCASSQQADTQYFGPGTRLTVL.

The V and J genes are TRBV29-1 and TRBJ1-4; 7 nucleotides align to TRBD1. This CDR3 has 15 amino acids. The germline V gene has CDR1 SQVTM and CDR2 ANQGSEA. V gave up 5 bases and J gave up 4 bases; unmatched junction bases: 10. CDR3 in amino acids: CSVSGTGAGNEKLFF. For the CDR3, the DNA is TGCAGCGTTTCCGGTACAGGGGCCGGTAATGAAAAACTGTTTTTT. Complete variable domain (other parts from reference TRBV29-1 and TRBJ1-4): SAVISQKPSRDICQRGTSLTIQCQVDSQVTMMFWYRQQPGQSLTLIATANQGSEATYESGFVIDKFPISRPNLTFSTLTVSNMSPEDSSIYLCSVSGTGAGNEKLFFGSGTQLSVL.

This chain uses TRBV7-8 with TRBJ2-1, with 8 nucleotides matching TRBD2. The germline CDR1 and CDR2 sequences are SGHVS and FQNEAQ. CDR3 size: 17 residues. With 2 bases clipped from V and 7 bases from J, the junction kept 13 bases outside the gene matches. CDR3 residues: CASSLPGGERERNEQFF. CDR3 DNA sequence: TGTGCCAGCAGCTTACCCGGGGGAGAGCGGGAGAGGAATGAGCAGTTCTTC.

In this sample, this clone turned up a few times. The rearrangement uses TRBV2 and TRBJ2-1, with D perhaps matching TRBD1 (5 bases). Trimming stripped 7 bases from V and 5 bases from J, with 12 bases between. The CDR3 consists of 13 residues. CDR1 is SNHLY and CDR2 is FYNNEI in the germline V gene. The CDR3 protein is CASTQDRDNEQFF. The CDR3 DNA reads TGTGCCAGCACCCAAGACAGAGACAATGAGCAGTTCTTC. Full variable domain (rest looked up from reference TRBV2 and TRBJ2-1): EPEVTQTPSHQVTQMGQEVILRCVPISNHLYFYWYRQILGQKVEFLVSFYNNEISEKSEIFDDQFSVERPDGSNFTLKIRSTKLEDSAMYFCASTQDRDNEQFFGPGTRLTVL.

The J gene is TRBJ2-5, the V gene TRBV2; tentatively, D is TRBD2 (6 bases). This CDR3 is 16 amino acids long. CDR1 SNHLY and CDR2 FYNNEI come from the germline V gene. V was clipped by 1 base and J by 2 bases, with 14 bases between them. This CDR3 is CASSEGRGSGQETQYF. CDR3 nucleotides: TGTGCCAGCAGTGAAGGGAGGGGTAGCGGTCAAGAGACCCAGTACTTC.

This clone was observed a handful of times. The chain is built from TRBV6-6 and TRBJ2-1, with D perhaps TRBD1 (5 bases). There are 15 residues in the CDR3. Germline assignment: CDR1 MNHNY and CDR2 SVGAGI (reference sequence). V lost 1 base, J lost 5 bases, and 12 bases lay in between. Here the CDR3 DNA reads TGTGCCAGCAGTTACTATCCGACAGATGACAATGAGCAGTTCTTC. Translating it yields CASSYYPTDDNEQFF.

The V gene is TRBV5-1, the J gene TRBJ1-2; 9 bases match TRBD1. The CDR3 loop spans 16 amino acids. Germline trimming cut 4 bases from V and 3 bases from J; bases unmatched to any gene: 10. From germline, CDR1 is SGHRS and CDR2 YFSETQ. DNA of the CDR3: TGCGCCAGCAGCGATCCGGGACAGGGAGGTTACTATGGCTACACCTTC. It yields the protein CASSDPGQGGYYGYTF.

The V and J genes are TRBV2 and TRBJ2-7; 11 bases match TRBD2. Losses at the gene ends were 6 bases for V and 2 bases for J; bases not matched to a gene: 18. Germline V gene sequence: CDR1 SNHLY, CDR2 FYNNEI. The length of the CDR3 is 19 residues. The CDR3 sequence is CASRFQRYGGTSGTYEQYF. The CDR3 region has the DNA TGTGCCAGCAGGTTTCAGCGTTACGGAGGGACTAGCGGTACCTACGAGCAGTACTTC.

This chain links TRBV15 with TRBJ2-5; D remains unclear. There are 13 residues in the CDR3. CDR1 and CDR2 (germline): LNHNV, YYDKDF (reference sequence). Deletions cut 7 bases from V and 1 base from J, with 10 bases between. CDR3 sequence: CATKEIPQETQYF. The CDR3 region has the DNA TGTGCCACCAAAGAGATTCCCCAAGAGACCCAGTACTTC.

The chain combines TRBV19 with TRBJ2-1; perhaps TRBD2 as D (5 bases). This CDR3 is 15 amino acids long. The V and J ends lost 1 base and 4 bases respectively, with 11 bases between them. Germline CDR1 reads LNHDA; CDR2 reads SQIVND (reference sequence). The CDR3 sequence: CASSIARLTYNEQFF. For the CDR3, the DNA is TGTGCCAGTAGTATAGCGAGACTAACGTACAATGAGCAGTTCTTC.

The V call is TRBV11-2, the J call TRBJ2-7; D might be TRBD1 (5 bases). Germline CDR1 is SGHAT and CDR2 is FQNNGV. This CDR3 is built from 14 residues. The V and J ends lost 5 bases and 6 bases respectively, with 17 bases between them. The CDR3 DNA reads TGTGCCAGCAGCCCGCGAGGTGGGGCGCTCGAGCAGTACTTC. This encodes CASSPRGGALEQYF. Supplemented by reference TRBV11-2 and TRBJ2-7, the full variable domain reads EAGVAQSPRYKIIEKRQSVAFWCNPISGHATLYWYQQILGQGPKLLIQFQNNGVVDDSQLPKDRFSAERLKGVDSTLKIQPAKLEDSAVYLCASSPRGGALEQYFGPGTRLTVT.

V and J are TRBV2 and TRBJ1-4; a weak D match, TRBD1 (5 bases). The V gene's germline CDR1 is SNHLY and CDR2 FYNNEI. The V gene lost 8 bases and the J gene lost 7 bases, with 8 bases spanning the gap. The CDR3 has 11 residues. The CDR3 bases are TGTGCCAGCGGGGCAACTGAAAAACTGTTTTTT. Protein sequence: CASGATEKLFF.

V is TRBV6-5 and J is TRBJ2-3; no firm D call. Trimming pared 0 bases from V and 0 bases from J, leaving 7 bases between. Germline V gene lookup returns CDR1 MNHEY and CDR2 SVGAGI. The CDR3 has 15 residues. Here the CDR3 reads CASSYSGRSTDTQYF. The CDR3 DNA is TGTGCCAGCAGTTACTCGGGCCGAAGCACAGATACGCAGTATTTT.

This clone occurred a few times. This chain links TRBV7-6 with TRBJ2-3; no definite D call. Trimming cost V 5 bases and J 4 bases, with 10 bases left between them. The CDR3 totals 13 residues. CDR1 is SGHVS, CDR2 FNYEAQ, per germline. DNA of the CDR3: TGTGCCAGCAGCCAAATAGATTCAGATACGCAGTATTTT. It yields the protein CASSQIDSDTQYF. Variable domain in full (rest from reference TRBV7-6 and TRBJ2-3): GAGVSQSPRYKVTKRGQDVALRCDPISGHVSLYWYRQALGQGPEFLTYFNYEAQQDKSGLPNDRFSAERPEGSISTLTIQRTEQRDSAMYRCASSQIDSDTQYFGPGTRLTVL.

This clone appeared a few times. The same CDR3 arises from other DNA sequences in this sample as well. The chain is built from TRBV6-5 and TRBJ2-7, with 8 positions matching TRBD1. V lost 2 bases and J lost 4; bases outside the gene matches: 4. The germline gives CDR1 MNHEY, CDR2 SVGAGI. The CDR3 spans 14 residues. The CDR3 sequence is CASSYGQGAYEQYF. CDR3 bases: TGTGCCAGCAGTTACGGCCAGGGGGCTTACGAGCAGTACTTC.

The rearrangement uses TRBV5-5 and TRBJ1-5; D remains ambiguous. Trimming took off 2 bases at V and 2 bases at J, with 17 bases between the two ends. CDR1 is SGHKS, CDR2 YYEKEE, per germline (reference sequence). The CDR3 contains 17 residues. As DNA, the CDR3 is TGTGCCAGCAGCTTAGGGCCAGTAATGAGGGGCAATCAGCCCCAGCATTTT. This codes for CASSLGPVMRGNQPQHF. The full variable domain, rest sourced from reference TRBV5-5 and TRBJ1-5, is DAGVTQSPTHLIKTRGQQVTLRCSPISGHKSVSWYQQVLGQGPQFIFQYYEKEERGRGNFPDRFSARQFPNYSSELNVNALLLGDSALYLCASSLGPVMRGNQPQHFGDGTRLSIL.

Written as DNA, the CDR3 is TGTGCCAGCACTCCGGGACAGGGAAATGTGGGCTACACCTTC. It yields the protein CASTPGQGNVGYTF. The chain is built from TRBV6-5 and TRBJ1-2, with 9 bases fitting TRBD1. Germline-derived CDR1 and CDR2 are MNHEY and SVGAGI. V was clipped by 7 bases and J by 8 bases; unmatched bases: 11. The CDR3 consists of 14 residues.